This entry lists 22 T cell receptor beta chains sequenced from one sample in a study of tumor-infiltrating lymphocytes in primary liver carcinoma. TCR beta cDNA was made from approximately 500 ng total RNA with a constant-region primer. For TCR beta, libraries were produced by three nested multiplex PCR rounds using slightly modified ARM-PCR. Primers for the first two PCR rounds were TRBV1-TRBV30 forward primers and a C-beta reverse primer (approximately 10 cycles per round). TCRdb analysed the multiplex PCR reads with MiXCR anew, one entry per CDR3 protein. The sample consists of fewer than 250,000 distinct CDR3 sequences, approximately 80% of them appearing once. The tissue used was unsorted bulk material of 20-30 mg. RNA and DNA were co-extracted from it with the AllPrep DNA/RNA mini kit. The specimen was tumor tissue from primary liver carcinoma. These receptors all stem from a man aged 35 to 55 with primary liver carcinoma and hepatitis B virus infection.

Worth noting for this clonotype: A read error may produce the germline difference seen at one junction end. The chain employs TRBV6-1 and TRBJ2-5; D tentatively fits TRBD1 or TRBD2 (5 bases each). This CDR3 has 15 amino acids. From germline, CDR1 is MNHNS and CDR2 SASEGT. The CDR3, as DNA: TGTGCCAGCAGCCCCGAGAGGGGTATGGCGCAGACCCAATACTTC. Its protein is CASSPERGMAQTQYF.

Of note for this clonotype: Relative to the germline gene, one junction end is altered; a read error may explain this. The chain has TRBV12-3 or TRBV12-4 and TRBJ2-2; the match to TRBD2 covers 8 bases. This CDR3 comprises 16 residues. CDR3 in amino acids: CASSGRVAGYTRELVF. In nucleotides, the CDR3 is TGTGCTAGCAGTGGCCGCGTAGCGGGATATACCAGGGAGCTGGTTTTT.

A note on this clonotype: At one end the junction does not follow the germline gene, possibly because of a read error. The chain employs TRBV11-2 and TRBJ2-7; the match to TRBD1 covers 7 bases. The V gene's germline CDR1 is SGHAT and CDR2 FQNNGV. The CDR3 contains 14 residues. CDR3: CASSSNRGSYVQYF. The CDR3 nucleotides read TGTGCCAGCAGCTCTAACAGGGGCTCCTACGTGCAGTACTTC.

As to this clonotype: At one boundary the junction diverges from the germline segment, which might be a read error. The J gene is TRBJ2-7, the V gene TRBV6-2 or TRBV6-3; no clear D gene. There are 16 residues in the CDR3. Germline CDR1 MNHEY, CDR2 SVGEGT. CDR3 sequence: CASSYSLQSHSYEQDF. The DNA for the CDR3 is TGTGCCAGCAGTTACTCGTTACAGTCACACTCCTACGAGCAGGACTTC.

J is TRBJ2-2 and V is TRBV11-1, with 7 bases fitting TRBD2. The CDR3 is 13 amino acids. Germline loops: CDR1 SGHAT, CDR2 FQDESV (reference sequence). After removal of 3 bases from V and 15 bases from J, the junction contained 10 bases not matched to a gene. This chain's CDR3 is CASSFWHTGGLFF. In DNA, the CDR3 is TGTGCCAGCAGCTTTTGGCACACCGGGGGGTTGTTTTTT.

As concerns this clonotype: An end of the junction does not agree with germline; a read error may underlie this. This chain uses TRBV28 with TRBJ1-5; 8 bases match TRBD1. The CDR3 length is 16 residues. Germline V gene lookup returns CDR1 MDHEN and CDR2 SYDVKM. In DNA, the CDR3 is TGTGTCAGCAGTCCGGGTCGACAGGGGAGTAATCAGCTCCAGCATTTT. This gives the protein CVSSPGRQGSNQLQHF. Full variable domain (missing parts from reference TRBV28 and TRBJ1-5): DVKVTQSSRYLVKRTGEKVFLECVQDMDHENMFWYRQDPGLGLRLIYFSYDVKMKEKGDIPEGYSVSREKKERFSLILESASTNQTSMYLCVSSPGRQGSNQLQHFGDGTRLSIL.

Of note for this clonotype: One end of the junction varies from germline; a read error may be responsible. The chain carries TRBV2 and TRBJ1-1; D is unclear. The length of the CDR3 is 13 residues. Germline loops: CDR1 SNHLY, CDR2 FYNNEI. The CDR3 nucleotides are TGTGGCAGCATCCCGGTTAGAAGCACTGAAGCTTTCTTT. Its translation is CGSIPVRSTEAFF.

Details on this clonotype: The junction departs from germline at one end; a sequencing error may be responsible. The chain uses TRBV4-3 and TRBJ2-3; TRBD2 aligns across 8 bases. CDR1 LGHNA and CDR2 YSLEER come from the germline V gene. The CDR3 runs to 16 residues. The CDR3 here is CDSTQELSGGPDTQYF. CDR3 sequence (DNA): TGCGACAGCACCCAAGAGCTAAGCGGGGGACCAGATACGCAGTATTTT.

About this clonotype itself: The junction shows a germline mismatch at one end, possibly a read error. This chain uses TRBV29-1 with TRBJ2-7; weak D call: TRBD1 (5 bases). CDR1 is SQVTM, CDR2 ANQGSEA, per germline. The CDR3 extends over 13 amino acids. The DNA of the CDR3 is TGCAACGTTGAACAGGACAATTCCTACGAGCAGTACTTT. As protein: CNVEQDNSYEQYF.

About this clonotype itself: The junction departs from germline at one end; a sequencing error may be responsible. This CDR3 is CVSNLSYEQYF. The CDR3, as DNA: TGTGTCAGCAACTTATCCTATGAGCAGTACTTC. The chain carries TRBV7-8 and TRBJ2-7; D not certain. This CDR3 comprises 11 residues. Germline V gene data show CDR1 as SGHVS and CDR2 as FQNEAQ.

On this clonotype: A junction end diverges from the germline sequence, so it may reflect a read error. CDR3 DNA: TGCGCCAGCAGGGATAGTGGCTCCTATAATGAGCAGTTCTTC. It specifies CASRDSGSYNEQFF. The J gene is TRBJ2-1, the V gene TRBV5-1; D ambiguous. Per germline, CDR1 SGHRS and CDR2 YFSETQ. This CDR3 has 14 residues.

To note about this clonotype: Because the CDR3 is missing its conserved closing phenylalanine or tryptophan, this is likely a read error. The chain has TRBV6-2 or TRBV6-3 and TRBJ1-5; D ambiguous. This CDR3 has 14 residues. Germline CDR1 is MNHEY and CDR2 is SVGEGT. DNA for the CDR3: TGTGCCAGCACCCTGGTGAATGGGGATCAACCCCAGCATTAT. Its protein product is CASTLVNGDQPQHY.

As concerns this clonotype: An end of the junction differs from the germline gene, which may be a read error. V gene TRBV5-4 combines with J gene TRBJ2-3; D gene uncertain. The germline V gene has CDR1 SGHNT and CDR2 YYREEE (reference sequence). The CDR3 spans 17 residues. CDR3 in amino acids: CASSTSRSRTSTDTQYF. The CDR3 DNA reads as TGTGCGAGCAGCACTTCCCGCTCGCGAACCAGCACAGATACGCAGTATTTT.

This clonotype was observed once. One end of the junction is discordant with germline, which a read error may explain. The CDR3 DNA reads as TGCAGCGCTGGGACAGGGGGTGCAGCTAATGAAAAACTATTTTTT. Translating it yields CSAGTGGAANEKLFF. The chain links TRBV29-1 to TRBJ1-4; 11 nucleotides line up with TRBD1. The CDR3 runs to 15 residues. Germline V gene sequence: CDR1 SQVTM, CDR2 ANQGSEA.

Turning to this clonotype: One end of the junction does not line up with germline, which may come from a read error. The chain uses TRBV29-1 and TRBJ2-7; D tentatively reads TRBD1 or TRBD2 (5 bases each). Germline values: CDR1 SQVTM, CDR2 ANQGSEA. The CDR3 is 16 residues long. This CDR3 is CCPMTSGTGTPYEQYF. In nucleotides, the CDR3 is TGCTGCCCCATGACATCTGGGACCGGCACTCCCTATGAGCAGTACTTC.

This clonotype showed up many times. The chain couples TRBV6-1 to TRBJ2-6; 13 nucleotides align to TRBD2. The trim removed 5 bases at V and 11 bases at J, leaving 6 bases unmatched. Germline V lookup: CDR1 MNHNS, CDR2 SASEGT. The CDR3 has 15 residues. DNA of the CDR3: TGTGCCAGCAGTTTTGGGACTAGCGGGATCGACGTCCTGACTTTC. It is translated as CASSFGTSGIDVLTF.

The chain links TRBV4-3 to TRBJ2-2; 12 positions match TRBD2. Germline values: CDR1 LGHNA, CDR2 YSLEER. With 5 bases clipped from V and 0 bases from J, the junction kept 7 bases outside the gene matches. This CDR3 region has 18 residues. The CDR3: CASSWGLAGSANTGELFF. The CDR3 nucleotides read TGCGCCAGCAGCTGGGGACTAGCGGGTTCAGCGAACACCGGGGAGCTGTTTTTT.

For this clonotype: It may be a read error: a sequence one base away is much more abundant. The CDR3 here is CASSLEGQSTDTQYF. In DNA form, the CDR3 reads TGCGCCAGCAGCTTGGAAGGACAGAGCACAGATACGCAGTATTTT. V is TRBV5-1 and J is TRBJ2-3; D is perhaps TRBD1 (6 bases). The CDR3 is 15 amino acids. Trimming took 0 bases from V and 0 from J, leaving 8 bases between them. The germline CDR1 and CDR2 sequences are SGHRS and YFSETQ.

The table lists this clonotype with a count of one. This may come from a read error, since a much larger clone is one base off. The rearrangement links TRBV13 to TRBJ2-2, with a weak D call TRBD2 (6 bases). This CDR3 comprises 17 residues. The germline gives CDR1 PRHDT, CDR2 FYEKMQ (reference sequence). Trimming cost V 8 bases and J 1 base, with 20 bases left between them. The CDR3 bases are TGTGCCAGCCGCACGGACTATGGGGGGATGAACACCGGGGAGCTGTTTTTT. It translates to CASRTDYGGMNTGELFF. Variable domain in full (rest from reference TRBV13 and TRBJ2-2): AAGVIQSPRHLIKEKRETATLKCYPIPRHDTVYWYQQGPGQDPQFLISFYEKMQSDKGSIPDRFSAQQFSDYHSELNMSSLELGDSALYFCASRTDYGGMNTGELFFGEGSRLTVL.

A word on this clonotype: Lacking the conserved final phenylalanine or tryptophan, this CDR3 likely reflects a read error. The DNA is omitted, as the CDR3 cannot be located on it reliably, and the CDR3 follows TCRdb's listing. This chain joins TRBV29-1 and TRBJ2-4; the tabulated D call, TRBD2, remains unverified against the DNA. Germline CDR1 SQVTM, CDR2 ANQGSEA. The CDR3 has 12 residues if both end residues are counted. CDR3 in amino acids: CSVIYGRGIQHI.

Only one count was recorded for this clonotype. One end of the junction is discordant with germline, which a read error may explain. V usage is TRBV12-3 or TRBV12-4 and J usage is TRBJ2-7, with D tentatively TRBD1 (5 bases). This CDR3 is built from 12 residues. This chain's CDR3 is CASSFAGLEQNF. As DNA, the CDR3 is TGTGCCAGCAGTTTCGCAGGGCTAGAGCAGAACTTC.

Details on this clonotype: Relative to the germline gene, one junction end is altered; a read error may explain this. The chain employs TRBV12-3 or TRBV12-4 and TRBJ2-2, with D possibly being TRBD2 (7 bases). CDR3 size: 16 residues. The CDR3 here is CASSFGGAVSIGDLFF. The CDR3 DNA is TGTGCCAGCAGTTTTGGGGGGGCAGTAAGCATCGGGGATCTGTTTTTT.